One sample yielded the 21 T cell receptor beta chains listed below, sequenced in a study of blood T cell repertoires in COVID-19. The table came from immunoSEQ multiplex PCR; TCRdb's copy has only in-frame clones and leaves some out. The repertoire includes over 65,000 clones, 86% of them detected once, and 25% to 30% sits in the top ten. Sequencing used peripheral blood. These receptors were collected from a man in his forties or fifties with active or convalescent COVID-19.

Points on this clone: This is likely an artifact of a read error, given a far larger clone one base away. In the same sample, other DNA sequences code for this CDR3. The genes are TRBV6-5 and TRBJ2-7, with a possible D match to TRBD2 (5 bases). V was trimmed by 8 bases and J by 2 bases, leaving 13 bases between them. Germline CDR1 reads MNHEY; CDR2 reads SVGAGI. CDR3 size: 13 residues. CDR3 sequence reads: CASRGGSTYEQYF. The CDR3 coding sequence is TGTGCCAGCCGAGGTGGGAGCACCTACGAGCAGTACTTC.

The V gene is TRBV28, the J gene TRBJ1-1, with 8 bases lining up with TRBD1. Losses at the gene ends were 5 bases for V and 4 bases for J; bases not matched to a gene: 6. The germline gives CDR1 MDHEN, CDR2 SYDVKM. The CDR3 totals 14 residues. The DNA of the CDR3 is TGTGCCAGCAGTACGTGGGACAGGACCACTGAAGCTTTCTTT. The encoded protein is CASSTWDRTTEAFF.

This chain connects TRBV7-9 to TRBJ2-7; tentative D call: TRBD1 (6 bases). The CDR3 is made up of 15 amino acids. Germline CDR1 and CDR2: SEHNR and FQNEAQ (reference sequence). The V end was cut by 4 bases, the J end by 0 bases, with 13 bases between. The CDR3 DNA sequence: TGTGCCAGCAGCTCACAGGGACCAAGCTCCTACGAGCAGTACTTC. Encoded protein: CASSSQGPSSYEQYF.

This chain links TRBV3-1 (or the pseudogene TRBV3-2) with TRBJ2-1, with D tentatively TRBD1 (5 bases). V was clipped by 4 bases and J by 12 bases, with 16 bases between them. The CDR3 loop spans 13 amino acids. From germline, CDR1 is LGHDT and CDR2 YNNKEL (reference sequence). CDR3 in DNA: TGTGCCAGCAGCCGCAATCTCCGGCAGGGGCAGTTCTTC. Protein sequence: CASSRNLRQGQFF.

V gene TRBV25-1 combines with J gene TRBJ1-2; 9 nucleotides match TRBD1. V dropped 4 bases and J dropped 8; count of bases not matched to a gene: 5. The germline gives CDR1 MGHDK, CDR2 SYGVNS. The CDR3 loop spans 13 amino acids. CDR3 DNA: TGTGCCAGCAGTGTACAGGGGGCGGGAGGCTACACCTTC. Protein: CASSVQGAGGYTF.

The rearrangement links TRBV30 to TRBJ1-3; D remains ambiguous. V was trimmed by 2 bases and J by 1 base, leaving 9 bases between them. CDR1 and CDR2 (germline): GTSNPN, SVGIG (reference sequence). There are 14 residues in the CDR3. CDR3 bases: TGTGCCTGGAGTCCAACAGTGTCTGGAAACACCATATATTTT. Translating gives CAWSPTVSGNTIYF.

V and J are TRBV5-1 and TRBJ1-5; 7 nucleotides match TRBD1. After removal of 4 bases from V and 2 bases from J, the junction contained 3 bases not matched to a gene. Germline V gene lookup returns CDR1 SGHRS and CDR2 YFSETQ. CDR3 length: 14 amino acids. CDR3 sequence reads: CASSPGQGNQPQHF. The CDR3 nucleotides read TGCGCCAGCAGCCCCGGACAGGGCAATCAGCCCCAGCATTTT.

The chain uses TRBV7-2 and TRBJ2-1; D might be TRBD2 (7 bases). This CDR3 is 15 amino acids long. Germline CDR1 reads SGHTA; CDR2 reads FQGNSA. Trimming cost V 3 bases and J 3 bases, with 12 bases left between them. CDR3 DNA sequence: TGTGCCAGCAGCTTGAGGGGGGGCAACTACAATGAGCAGTTCTTC. It specifies CASSLRGGNYNEQFF.

The CDR3 DNA sequence: TGTGCCAGCAGCTATGACAGGGGTCAGCCCCAGCATTTT. Amino acid sequence: CASSYDRGQPQHF. The V gene is TRBV14, the J gene TRBJ1-5, with TRBD1 matching 8 bases. There are 13 residues in the CDR3. Trimming took 5 bases from V and 6 from J; bases not matched to a gene: 3. The V gene's germline CDR1 is SGHDN and CDR2 FVKESK.

This clone was recorded a few times. CDR3 protein: CASSPQGGRGNYGYTF. CDR3 nucleotides: TGCGCCAGCAGCCCACAAGGCGGCAGGGGGAACTATGGCTACACCTTC. V usage is TRBV4-1 and J usage is TRBJ1-2, with 7 positions matching TRBD1. V was pared by 4 bases and J by 2 bases, with 10 bases of the junction left unmatched. Per the germline V gene, CDR1 is MGHRA and CDR2 is YSYEKL. There are 16 residues in the CDR3.

This chain links TRBV4-1 with TRBJ1-5; 8 bases match TRBD1. V lost 0 bases and J lost 9; bases outside the gene matches: 4. Germline CDR1 reads MGHRA; CDR2 reads YSYEKL. The CDR3 is 14 residues long. The CDR3 region has the DNA TGCGCCAGCAGCCAAGATACAGGGGGGTTGCCCCAGCATTTT. Amino acid sequence: CASSQDTGGLPQHF.

This rearrangement joins TRBV19 to TRBJ1-1, with 11 bases that match TRBD1. This CDR3 is built from 14 residues. The germline gives CDR1 LNHDA, CDR2 SQIVND (reference sequence). Losses at the gene ends were 4 bases for V and 6 bases for J; bases not matched to a gene: 4. The CDR3 reads CASSRDRGIAEAFF. The CDR3 coding sequence is TGTGCCAGTAGTAGGGACAGGGGGATCGCTGAAGCTTTCTTT. Combining the CDR3 with reference TRBV19 and TRBJ1-1 gives the whole variable domain DGGITQSPKYLFRKEGQNVTLSCEQNLNHDAMYWYRQDPGQGLRLIYYSQIVNDFQKGDIAEGYSVSREKKESFPLTVTSAQKNPTAFYLCASSRDRGIAEAFFGQGTRLTVV.

The V call is TRBV5-1, the J call TRBJ2-3; TRBD2 matches at 12 bases. After removal of 0 bases from V and 4 bases from J, the junction contained 3 bases not matched to a gene. This CDR3 spans 16 amino acids. Germline CDR1 is SGHRS and CDR2 is YFSETQ. The CDR3 spells CASSLGTSGVSDTQYF. Here the CDR3 DNA reads TGCGCCAGCAGCTTGGGGACTAGCGGGGTCTCAGATACGCAGTATTTT.

V and J are TRBV11-3 and TRBJ2-2; D may be TRBD2 (5 bases). Trimming cost V 5 bases and J 3 bases, with 13 bases left between them. From germline, CDR1 is SGHNT and CDR2 YENEEA. The CDR3 consists of 15 residues. CDR3 sequence reads: CASSLRGVHTGELFF. In DNA form, the CDR3 reads TGTGCCAGCAGCCTCCGGGGAGTGCACACCGGGGAGCTGTTTTTT. The whole variable domain, filled in from reference TRBV11-3 and TRBJ2-2, reads EAGVVQSPRYKIIEKKQPVAFWCNPISGHNTLYWYLQNLGQGPELLIRYENEEAVDDSQLPKDRFSAERLKGVDSTLKIQPAELGDSAVYLCASSLRGVHTGELFFGEGSRLTVL.

This chain uses TRBV6-5 with TRBJ2-7; the D gene is possibly TRBD1 (6 bases). The length of the CDR3 is 13 residues. Germline CDR1 is MNHEY and CDR2 is SVGAGI. V was cut by 5 bases and J by 5 bases, with 13 bases left in between. The CDR3 is CASSTTDRHEQYF. As DNA, the CDR3 is TGTGCCAGCAGTACAACGGACAGACACGAGCAGTACTTC.

The rearrangement links TRBV24-1 to TRBJ2-1; 12 bases are a match to TRBD2. Per germline, CDR1 KGHDR and CDR2 SFDVKD. CDR3 length: 15 amino acids. V gave up 6 bases and J gave up 4 bases; unmatched junction bases: 3. The CDR3 protein is CATSKTSGGYNEQFF. The DNA for the CDR3 is TGTGCCACCAGTAAAACTAGCGGGGGGTACAATGAGCAGTTCTTC.

This chain uses TRBV5-6 with TRBJ2-1, with TRBD2 matching 12 bases. V shed 4 bases, J shed 10 bases, and the junction held 9 bases outside the gene matches. The germline V gene encodes CDR1 SGHDT and CDR2 YYEEEE. This CDR3 region has 15 residues. The CDR3 coding sequence is TGTGCCAGCAGCCCCGGACTAGCGGGATTCTGGGAGCAGTTCTTC. This sequence encodes CASSPGLAGFWEQFF.

The chain has TRBV29-1 and TRBJ1-5; 8 bases agree with TRBD1. The J segment lost 5 bases and the V segment lost 7 bases, leaving 7 bases of the junction unmatched. The CDR3 runs 13 residues. Germline V CDR1 and CDR2: SQVTM, ANQGSEA. The DNA of the CDR3 is TGCAGCGGGGGCAGGGGGCCGGATCAGCCCCAGCATTTT. It translates to CSGGRGPDQPQHF.

The V call is TRBV6-2 or TRBV6-3, the J call TRBJ2-1, with no clear D. V dropped 0 bases and J dropped 5 bases, with 8 bases sitting between them. CDR1 is MNHEY and CDR2 is SVGEGT in the germline V gene. The CDR3 has 14 amino acids. In nucleotides, the CDR3 is TGTGCCAGCAGTTACTCGATAGATAACAATGAGCAGTTCTTC. This encodes CASSYSIDNNEQFF.

The rearrangement joins TRBV27 to TRBJ1-4; D is uncertain. V was clipped by 5 bases and J by 0 bases, with 10 bases between them. Germline CDR1 is MNHEY and CDR2 is SMNVEV (reference sequence). The CDR3 has 15 amino acids. Here the CDR3 reads CASSGHLATNEKLFF. The CDR3 region has the DNA TGTGCCAGCAGTGGGCATCTCGCAACTAATGAAAAACTGTTTTTT.

This clone was detected only once. This rearrangement joins TRBV27 to TRBJ1-6; TRBD1 might be the D (5 bases). Germline loops: CDR1 MNHEY, CDR2 SMNVEV (reference sequence). V was trimmed by 3 bases and J by 8 bases, leaving 11 bases between them. This CDR3 region has 14 residues. The CDR3 nucleotides read TGTGCCAGCAGTTTGTCAGGGTATGATTCACCCCTCCACTTT. It is translated as CASSLSGYDSPLHF.